This T cell receptor (beta chain) was observed in a study of high-grade serous ovarian cancer treatment subgroups. About the study: Samples averaged roughly 15,000 reads and around 7,000 unique TCR beta rearrangements.

After removal of 2 bases from V and 2 bases from J, the junction contained 5 bases not matched to a gene. Per the germline V gene, CDR1 is SGHNT and CDR2 is YYREEE (reference sequence). This CDR3 has 15 residues. Study-level findings and limits: TCR relatedness rose with neoantigen level and trended with mutation load.

Tumor tissue was taken before any definitive surgery or chemotherapy was given. Repertoires were generated with immunoSEQ multiplex PCR, while TCRdb's copy carries only in-frame clones and drops some. This table has about 12,000 clones, 88% appearing once. As concerns this clone: Its antigen is as yet unknown.

The sequencing sample was made of tumor tissue. This clonotype originated in a human donor with high-grade serous ovarian cancer. The chain combines TRBV5-4 with TRBJ2-3; the match to TRBD1 covers 7 bases. The CDR3 nucleotides read TGTGCCAGCAGCTTCTTGCAGGGGGTCACAGATACGCAGTATTTT. Amino acid sequence: CASSFLQGVTDTQYF.